This entry features one T cell receptor (beta chain) sequence. This entry is derived from a study of T-cell memory formation after mild COVID-19. A 5'RACE reaction primed in the constant segment made cDNA libraries of TCR alpha and TCR beta, and these carried sample barcodes and UMIs. TCRdb re-called the 5' RACE reads with MiXCR, one entry per CDR3 protein. The sample includes roughly 400,000 distinct CDR3 sequences, roughly 18% seen only once; the top ten take 20% to 25%. Germline lookup yields CDR1 SGHTA and CDR2 FQGNSA. V shed 5 bases, J shed 3 bases, and the junction held 8 bases outside the gene matches. The CDR3 has 16 amino acids.

The source of this sequence is a man younger than 35 who had mild COVID-19 (a few samples of this study predate the infection). Cell type and time point are not known. J is TRBJ2-2 and V is TRBV7-2; TRBD2 matches at 8 bases. The sample comprised PBMCs or a T cell subset sorted from them (not recorded which). This CDR3 reads CASSPTPGGYTGELFF. CDR3 sequence (DNA): TGTGCCAGCAGCCCCACGCCGGGGGGGTACACCGGGGAGCTGTTTTTT.